The rows below give T cell receptor beta chains drawn from one sample of a study of neoadjuvant anti-PD-1 for oral cavity cancer. Produced via immunoSEQ multiplex PCR; TCRdb's table is partial and in-frame only. In the table there are thousands of clones, nearly 70% of which are singletons. Sequenced material: PBMCs, taken after nivolumab (anti-PD-1) treatment. All receptors derive from a person aged 35-79 years with oral cavity squamous cell carcinoma. Both conserved end residues are part of each CDR3. The D gene is left open where the match is weak. The size entry is marked missing in some rows and otherwise reads once, few, many or a size class.

TRBV2	few	TRBJ1-6	-	TGTGCCAGCAGTCCCGGGACAAACCCTTCACCCCTCCACTTT	CASSPGTNPSPLHF
TRBV7-8	-	TRBJ1-2	TRBD1	TGTGCCAGCAGCTCCCGGACAGGGGACAACTATGGCTACACCTTC	CASSSRTGDNYGYTF
TRBV7-2	-	TRBJ1-2	-	TGTGCCAGCAGTAGGGCGCGGGGGTTTGGCTATGGCTACACCTTC	CASSRARGFGYGYTF
TRBV7-2	-	TRBJ1-2	-	TGTGCCAGCAGCCCACGCATGAACTATGGCTACACCTTC	CASSPRMNYGYTF
TRBV19	-	TRBJ1-2	TRBD1	TGTGCCAGTAAACCGGGACAGGTCTATGGCTACACCTTC	CASKPGQVYGYTF
TRBV5-4	few	TRBJ2-2	TRBD1	TGTGCCAGCAGCCCAGGGACAGGGGAGAACACCGGGGAGCTGTTTTTT	CASSPGTGENTGELFF
TRBV6-5	-	TRBJ2-3	-	TGTGCCAGCAGTCCTCTAGCGTTGGCAGATACGCAGTATTTT	CASSPLALADTQYF
TRBV7-6	once	TRBJ2-7	-	TGTGCCAGCAGCTTACAGGCTACTCTCTCCTACGAGCAGTACTTC	CASSLQATLSYEQYF
TRBV4-3	-	TRBJ2-4	TRBD1	TGCGCCAGCAGCCAAGAGGGGACAGGGGGCGCCGGCAAAAACATTCAGTACTTC	CASSQEGTGGAGKNIQYF
TRBV29-1	-	TRBJ1-5	-	TGCAGCGTTGGCGGTCATAGCAATCAGCCCCAGCATTTT	CSVGGHSNQPQHF
TRBV2	once	TRBJ1-5	-	TGTGCCAGCAGGCCATCCTCCGGGACGGGTGCCCGGCCCCAGCATTTT	CASRPSSGTGARPQHF
TRBV11-1	-	TRBJ2-2	-	TGTGCCAGCAGCGGCCAACCTCCCCCCACCGGGGAGCTGTTTTTT	CASSGQPPPTGELFF
TRBV9	-	TRBJ2-3	TRBD2	TGTGCCAGCAGCGGAGGGACTAGCGGGTTAACAGATACGCAGTATTTT	CASSGGTSGLTDTQYF
TRBV10-3	-	TRBJ2-6	-	TGTGCCATCAGAGACGGGAACTCTGGGGCCAACGTCCTGACTTTC	CAIRDGNSGANVLTF
TRBV30	-	TRBJ2-2	-	TGTGCCTGGGGGGGACGCCTCACCGGGGAGCTGTTTTTT	CAWGGRLTGELFF
TRBV28	once	TRBJ2-2	TRBD2	TGTGCCAGCAGCCCTAGCGGTTCCCTCACCGGGGAGCTGTTTTTT	CASSPSGSLTGELFF
TRBV6-6	-	TRBJ1-3	TRBD1	TGTGCCAGCAGCCCGACAGGGACTGGAAACACCATATATTTT	CASSPTGTGNTIYF
TRBV2	-	TRBJ1-4	TRBD1	TGTGCCAGCAGTGAGGCCGGGACAGGAAATGAAAAACTGTTTTTT	CASSEAGTGNEKLFF
TRBV5-4	-	TRBJ1-6	-	TGTGCCATGCAGGGTCGGAATTCACCCCTCCACTTT	CAMQGRNSPLHF
TRBV7-8	-	TRBJ2-7	-	TGTGCCAGCCGCCCGTGGGTATACTCCTACGAGCAGTACTTC	CASRPWVYSYEQYF
TRBV10-3	-	TRBJ1-5	TRBD1	TGTGCCATCAGTGACGGACAGGGGGCTAGTCAGCCCCAGCATTTT	CAISDGQGASQPQHF
TRBV4-3	-	TRBJ2-7	TRBD1	TGCGCCAGCAGCCAAGATCCTCCGACAGGGTCCCACTACGAGCAGTACTTC	CASSQDPPTGSHYEQYF
TRBV19	once	TRBJ1-1	-	TGTGCCATCGTACAGGGAACTGAAGCTTTCTTT	CAIVQGTEAFF
TRBV27	-	TRBJ1-4	TRBD1	TGTGCCAGCCGAGGGACAGGGAACGAAAAACTGTTTTTT	CASRGTGNEKLFF
TRBV5-1	-	TRBJ1-1	-	TGCGCCAGCAGCTTGGGACAGAGAGTTGAAGCTTTCTTT	CASSLGQRVEAFF
TRBV29-1	-	TRBJ2-3	TRBD2	TGCAGCGTTGATTCTAGCGGGGGCCGCACAGATACGCAGTATTTT	CSVDSSGGRTDTQYF
TRBV4-3	-	TRBJ2-7	TRBD1	TGCGCCAGCAGCCAAGAACCCACGGACAGGGGCAACGAGCAGTACTTC	CASSQEPTDRGNEQYF
TRBV30	-	TRBJ1-1	-	TGTGCCTGGCTCCGAGGGACCGGAGGCACTGAAGCTTTCTTT	CAWLRGTGGTEAFF
TRBV18	few	TRBJ1-1	TRBD1	TGTGCCAGCTCATACTCCGAGGGACAGGAAGCTTTCTTT	CASSYSEGQEAFF
TRBV7-2	-	TRBJ2-1	TRBD1	TGTGCCAGCAGCTTACGTAGGACAGGGGTGGGCTACAATGAGCAGTTCTTC	CASSLRRTGVGYNEQFF
TRBV4-1	-	TRBJ1-2	-	TGCGCCAGCAGCCGATCGCAGGGTGACATATCCTATGGCTACACCTTC	CASSRSQGDISYGYTF
TRBV6-6	-	TRBJ1-6	TRBD1	TGTGCCAGCAGCCGGGACAGGGGGAGTTCACCCCTCCACTTT	CASSRDRGSSPLHF
TRBV19	few	TRBJ1-2	TRBD1	TGTGCCAGTAGTCCCCCCCTTTCGGCAGGGGGACCCTATGGCTACACCTTC	CASSPPLSAGGPYGYTF
TRBV5-1	-	TRBJ2-3	TRBD2	TGCGCCAGCAGCTCGGGACTAGCATCAGATACGCAGTATTTT	CASSSGLASDTQYF
TRBV6-5	few	TRBJ2-2	TRBD2	TGTGCCAGCAAGACGGGGGGGTCTCACACCGGGGAGCTGTTTTTT	CASKTGGSHTGELFF
TRBV6-5	few	TRBJ2-1	-	TGTGCCAGCAGTTACAGTCAGCAGCAGTTCTTC	CASSYSQQQFF
TRBV4-1	-	TRBJ1-2	-	TGCGCCAGCAGCCAAGATAAGATGGCGGGCTACACCTTC	CASSQDKMAGYTF
TRBV11-2	-	TRBJ1-1	-	TGTGCCAGCAGCCTACAGGAGATGTACACTGAAGCTTTCTTT	CASSLQEMYTEAFF
TRBV5-4	-	TRBJ2-3	TRBD2	TGTGCCAGCAGCTTGGCTAGCGGGGGGATCGCAGATACGCAGTATTTT	CASSLASGGIADTQYF
TRBV29-1	-	TRBJ1-1	-	TGCAGCGGGAGGGTTGGGAGCACTGAAGCTTTCTTT	CSGRVGSTEAFF